Listed below are T cell receptor beta chains from one sample, sequenced in a study of T-cell memory formation after mild COVID-19. A single record per CDR3 protein comes from TCRdb applying MiXCR to the 5' RACE reads. The sample has 300,000 to 350,000 distinct CDR3 sequences; 13% are singletons. Material: PBMCs or a T cell subset sorted from them (not recorded which). Source of these receptors: a man between 18 and 35 years old who had mild COVID-19 (a few samples of this study predate the infection). Cell type and time point are not known. Both conserved end residues are part of each CDR3. A D gene is named only where the DNA matches it firmly. The size entry is marked missing in some rows and otherwise reads once, few, many or a size class.

V	J	D	size	CDR3	DNA
TRBV6-5	TRBJ2-7	TRBD1	NA	CASSYSGQESYEQYF	TGTGCCAGCAGTTACTCGGGACAGGAGTCCTACGAGCAGTACTTC
TRBV12-3/TRBV12-4	TRBJ2-3	NA	NA	CASSLGVLTDTQYF	TGTGCCAGCAGTTTAGGGGTTTTGACAGATACGCAGTATTTT
TRBV5-1	TRBJ1-3	NA	NA	CASSLLGGNGNTIYF	TGCGCCAGCAGCCTATTGGGGGGCAATGGAAACACCATATATTTT
TRBV6-5	TRBJ1-2	TRBD1	many	CASSPQGARGYTF	TGTGCCAGCAGTCCCCAGGGGGCGCGGGGCTACACCTTC
TRBV29-1	TRBJ2-7	NA	few	CSVEEGGDEQYF	TGCAGCGTTGAGGAGGGAGGCGACGAGCAGTACTTC
TRBV11-2	TRBJ1-1	TRBD1	few	CASRRDRNTEAFF	TGTGCCAGCAGGAGGGACAGGAACACTGAAGCTTTCTTT
TRBV7-2	TRBJ1-2	NA	few	CASSLAVQFYGYTF	TGTGCCAGCAGCTTAGCGGTACAGTTCTATGGCTACACCTTC
TRBV10-3	TRBJ2-7	NA	many	CAISESRTTPYEQYF	TGTGCCATCAGTGAGTCGAGAACAACCCCCTACGAGCAGTACTTC
TRBV20-1	TRBJ1-6	NA	many	CSAREWVGITDNSPLHF	TGCAGTGCTAGAGAGTGGGTAGGGATTACCGATAATTCACCCCTCCACTTT
TRBV7-2	TRBJ2-7	NA	NA	CASSSDTDEQYF	TGTGCCAGCAGCTCAGACACCGACGAGCAGTACTTC
TRBV6-5	TRBJ1-5	NA	NA	CASRPTGWGPQHF	TGTGCCAGCAGACCGACAGGCTGGGGGCCCCAGCATTTT
TRBV20-1	TRBJ2-2	TRBD1	NA	CSARQGATGELFF	TGCAGTGCTAGACAGGGGGCGACCGGGGAGCTGTTTTTT
TRBV27	TRBJ1-5	NA	few	CASSLSGAEGNQPQHF	TGTGCCAGCAGTTTATCCGGGGCAGAGGGCAATCAGCCCCAGCATTTT